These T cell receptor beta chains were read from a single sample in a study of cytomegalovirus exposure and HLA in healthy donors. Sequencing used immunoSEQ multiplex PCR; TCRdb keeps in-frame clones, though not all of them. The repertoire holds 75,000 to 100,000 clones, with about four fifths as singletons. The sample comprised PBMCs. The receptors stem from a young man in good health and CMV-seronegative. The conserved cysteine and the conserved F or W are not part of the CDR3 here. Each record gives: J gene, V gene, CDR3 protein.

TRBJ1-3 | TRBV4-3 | ASSPGAGEGNTIY
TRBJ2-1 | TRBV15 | ATSASYPTYNEQF
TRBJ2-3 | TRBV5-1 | ASSSGQVSTDTQY
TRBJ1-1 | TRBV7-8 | ASSLDRGLDTEAF
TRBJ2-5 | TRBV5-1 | ASSSGLAGASGKTQY
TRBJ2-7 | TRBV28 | ASTTQGGYEQY
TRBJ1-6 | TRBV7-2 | ASSRRQGANNSPLH
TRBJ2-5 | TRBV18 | ASSPLDRQETQY
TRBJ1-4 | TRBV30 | AWAEQGIIEKLF
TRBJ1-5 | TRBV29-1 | SVVGRHDQPQH
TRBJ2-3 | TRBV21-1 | PCSGQY
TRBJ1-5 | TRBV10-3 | AISESRGAQH
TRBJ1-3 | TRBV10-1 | ASSEDSISGNTIY
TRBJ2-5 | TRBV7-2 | ASSPRTSGRLGETQY
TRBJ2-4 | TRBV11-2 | ASSLDWRLAGGRGIQY
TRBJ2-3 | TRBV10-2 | ASSEQRLDTQY
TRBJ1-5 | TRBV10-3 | AISGAGDGNQPQH
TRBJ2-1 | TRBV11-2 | ASSLVRDRNYNEQF
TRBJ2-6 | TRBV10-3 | AISGEYQGTGANVLT
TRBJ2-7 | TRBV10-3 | AISVGQGTTYEQY
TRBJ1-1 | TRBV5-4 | ASSLRGTGLRANTEAF
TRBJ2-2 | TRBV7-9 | ASSPATGQTGELF
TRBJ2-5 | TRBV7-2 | ASSLDGGDGTQY
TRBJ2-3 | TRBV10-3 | AISEKTSGGPPTDTQY
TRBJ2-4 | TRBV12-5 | ASGFIQAGWNIQY
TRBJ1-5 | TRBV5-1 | ASSPGTVVGQPQH
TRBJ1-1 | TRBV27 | ATLGSTEAF
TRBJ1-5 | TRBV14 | ASSQKDRGRNQPQH
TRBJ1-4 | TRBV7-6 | ASSLQQGGSNEKLF
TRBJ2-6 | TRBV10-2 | ASSSSGANVLT
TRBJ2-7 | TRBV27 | ASRSPLRDRSYEQY
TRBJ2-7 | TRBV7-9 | ASSGPGLATYEQY
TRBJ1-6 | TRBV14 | ASSPHGTGLLPLH
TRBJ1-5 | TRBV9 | ASSSGQGDQPQH
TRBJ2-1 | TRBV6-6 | ASSHGQVYNEQF
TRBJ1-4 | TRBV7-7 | ASSLWGQGEKLF
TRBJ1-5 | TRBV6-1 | ASSDRAREGNNQPQH
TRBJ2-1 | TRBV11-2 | ASSLVGGLVPNEQF
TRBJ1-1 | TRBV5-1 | ASTLTGGVNTEAF
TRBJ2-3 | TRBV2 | ASSARGGTDTQY